Listed below are T cell receptor beta chains from one sample, sequenced in a study of T cell responses to AZD1222 COVID-19 vaccine. Clones were read by immunoSEQ multiplex PCR, and TCRdb kept only the in-frame ones, dropping some. The table lists approximately 170,000 clones, about 91% of them singletons. Sequenced here: peripheral blood, sampled 28 days after the second AZD1222 dose. Source of these receptors: an adult who received the AZD1222 COVID-19 vaccine. Each CDR3 is given with its conserved first and last residue. A D gene is named only where the DNA matches it firmly. Clone size is shown for a subset of rows, as once, few, many or a class of expanded clone.

J gene | clone size | D gene | V gene | CDR3 DNA | CDR3 protein
TRBJ1-2 | - | - | TRBV2 | TGTGCCAGCACCACCATAGGGGCCAGGGATGGCTATGGCTACACCTTC | CASTTIGARDGYGYTF
TRBJ1-1 | - | - | TRBV7-3 | TGTGCCAGCAGCTTAACAGTGAACACTGAAGCTTTCTTT | CASSLTVNTEAFF
TRBJ1-5 | - | - | TRBV6-2/TRBV6-3 | TGTGCCAGCAGTTGGCGAGAAACAGGGTTCTTTCAGCCCCAGCATTTT | CASSWRETGFFQPQHF
TRBJ1-2 | - | - | TRBV11-2 | TGTGCCAGCAGCCCAGCGGGGGGCTCGAACTATGGCTACACCTTC | CASSPAGGSNYGYTF
TRBJ2-3 | - | - | TRBV19 | TGTGCCAGTGCCCCAGGGTATTGGACAGATACGCAGTATTTT | CASAPGYWTDTQYF
TRBJ1-2 | once | - | TRBV7-9 | TGTGCCAGCAGCCTTTCCAGGACAATCTATGGCTACACCTTC | CASSLSRTIYGYTF
TRBJ1-2 | - | TRBD1 | TRBV6-5 | TGTGCCAGCAGTTACCTGGGACAGGGGGTAGGCATATACACCTTC | CASSYLGQGVGIYTF
TRBJ2-2 | - | - | TRBV12-3/TRBV12-4 | TGTGCCAGCGGCATGGGGACCGGGGAGCTGTTTTTT | CASGMGTGELFF
TRBJ2-3 | - | - | TRBV29-1 | TGCAGCGTTGACAGGGAGGGCACAGATACGCAGTATTTT | CSVDREGTDTQYF
TRBJ2-2 | once | - | TRBV7-8 | TGTGCCAGCAGCTTATCTCTTATTGGGGGCGCAAGGTACACCGGGGAGCTGTTTTTT | CASSLSLIGGARYTGELFF
TRBJ1-1 | - | TRBD1 | TRBV6-2/TRBV6-3 | TGTGCCAGCAGTTACTCGGGACAGGAGGCTTTCTTT | CASSYSGQEAFF
TRBJ2-1 | - | - | TRBV11-3 | TGTGCCAGCAGCCTACAGGGAGCAGGTCCCAATGAGCAGTTCTTC | CASSLQGAGPNEQFF
TRBJ1-1 | - | TRBD1 | TRBV19 | TGTGCCAGTAGTGCCCCCGGGACAGCGAACACTGAAGCTTTCTTT | CASSAPGTANTEAFF
TRBJ1-5 | - | - | TRBV7-2 | TGTGCCAGCAGCCCGTCCTCGTCGAATCAGCCCCAGCATTTT | CASSPSSSNQPQHF
TRBJ1-3 | - | - | TRBV5-1 | TGCGCCAGCGCCTCTGGGTCCTCTGGAAACACCATATATTTT | CASASGSSGNTIYF
TRBJ1-3 | - | - | TRBV7-8 | TGTGCCAGCAGCTTAGAAGCTAGGGCCAGCGACCTTGCCTCTGGAAACACCATATATTTT | CASSLEARASDLASGNTIYF
TRBJ2-7 | once | TRBD1 | TRBV27 | TGTGCCAGCAGTTTAACATGGCAGGGGGTGCGTTCCTACGAGCAGTACTTC | CASSLTWQGVRSYEQYF
TRBJ2-1 | - | - | TRBV11-3 | TGTGCCAGCAGCCTCCGACAGAATTCCTACAATGAGCAGTTCTTC | CASSLRQNSYNEQFF
TRBJ1-5 | - | TRBD1 | TRBV11-2 | TGTGCCAGCAGCCTCGGACAGGGCGAGGAGCTAGGCAATCAGCCCCAGCATTTT | CASSLGQGEELGNQPQHF
TRBJ1-1 | - | TRBD1 | TRBV19 | TGTGCCAGTAGTAGGGGGACAGGGGGCCTCAACACTGAAGCTTTCTTT | CASSRGTGGLNTEAFF
TRBJ1-6 | - | - | TRBV5-8 | TGTGCCAGCAGCTTGGGCCTCCACTTT | CASSLGLHF
TRBJ1-1 | - | - | TRBV19 | TGTGCCAGTAGTATTGGTCCCCAGAGGAGGAACACTGAAGCTTTCTTT | CASSIGPQRRNTEAFF
TRBJ1-1 | once | - | TRBV18 | TGTGCCAGCTCACTTCACGCTCAGGGTCGTGGGACTGAAGCTTTCTTT | CASSLHAQGRGTEAFF
TRBJ1-6 | - | - | TRBV30 | TGTGCCTGGAACTGGGGACGGGAGAATTCACCCCTCCACTTT | CAWNWGRENSPLHF
TRBJ2-2 | - | TRBD2 | TRBV28 | TGTGCCAGCAGTCCCTACGGTGGACTAGCCGGCGGGGAGCTGTTTTTT | CASSPYGGLAGGELFF
TRBJ2-5 | - | - | TRBV2 | TGTGCCAGCACTTATATGATCCAAGAGACCCAGTACTTC | CASTYMIQETQYF
TRBJ2-7 | - | TRBD2 | TRBV11-2 | TGTGCCAGCAGTCTAGCGGGGGCCACCTACGAGCAGTACTTC | CASSLAGATYEQYF
TRBJ2-7 | - | - | TRBV10-3 | TGTGCCACCGCCTCGGGACGGGGGAAATACGAGCAGTACTTC | CATASGRGKYEQYF
TRBJ2-7 | - | - | TRBV3-1/TRBV3-2 | TGTGCCAGCAGCCCCCTGATTGGGTACGAGCAGTACTTC | CASSPLIGYEQYF
TRBJ1-5 | - | - | TRBV6-6 | TGTGCCAGCAGTTACTCCCGCACAGCCCGGGGGCCCCAGCATTTT | CASSYSRTARGPQHF
TRBJ2-1 | - | - | TRBV2 | TGTGCCAGCAGTGAACTGAGAGGAAGGAGTTCGTTCAATGAGCAGTTCTTC | CASSELRGRSSFNEQFF
TRBJ2-3 | - | - | TRBV11-2 | TGTGCCAGCAGCTTACCGACTGTAGGAGGCACAGATACGCAGTATTTT | CASSLPTVGGTDTQYF
TRBJ1-2 | - | TRBD1 | TRBV10-3 | TGTGCCATCAGTGAGTCGCGTACCGGGACAGCCCATGACTACACCTTC | CAISESRTGTAHDYTF
TRBJ2-3 | - | - | TRBV27 | TGTGCCAGCAGTTCTCCCGGAGGGGGGCGGGCAGATACGCAGTATTTT | CASSSPGGGRADTQYF
TRBJ1-6 | - | - | TRBV6-1 | TGTGCCAGCAGGGACCTCCGGAATTCACCCCTCCACTTT | CASRDLRNSPLHF
TRBJ1-5 | - | TRBD1 | TRBV5-8 | TGTGCCAGCAGCTTGGAGGGGGCGAAGTCGCAGCCCCAGCATTTT | CASSLEGAKSQPQHF
TRBJ2-5 | - | TRBD2 | TRBV4-1 | TGCGCCAGCAGCCAAGTGATAGCGGGGGGGCCCCAAGAGACCCAGTACTTC | CASSQVIAGGPQETQYF
TRBJ1-5 | - | - | TRBV5-1 | TGCGCCAGCAGCTTAGGGTTGCAGGGCTCCAATCAGCCCCAGCATTTT | CASSLGLQGSNQPQHF
TRBJ2-7 | - | - | TRBV5-1 | TGCGCCAGCAGCTTAACCGGAGCCTACGAGCAGTACTTC | CASSLTGAYEQYF
TRBJ1-1 | once | TRBD1 | TRBV12-3/TRBV12-4 | TGTGCCAGCAGCAGGGGGGGGACTGAAGCTTTCTTT | CASSRGGTEAFF
TRBJ1-2 | - | TRBD1 | TRBV18 | TGTGCCAGCTCACCGCTGACAGGGGGAGTAGGCTATGGCTACACCTTC | CASSPLTGGVGYGYTF
TRBJ1-2 | - | - | TRBV7-3 | TGTGCCAGCAGCCCGGGACATCGAGGGTATAACTATGGCTACACCTTC | CASSPGHRGYNYGYTF
TRBJ1-5 | many | TRBD1 | TRBV19 | TGTGCCAGTAGTATCCCACAGGGGGGAGGCAATCAGCCCCAGCATTTT | CASSIPQGGGNQPQHF
TRBJ1-3 | - | - | TRBV4-2 | TGTGCCAGCAGCCAAGCCACCCAGGGGCAAGGAAACACCATATATTTT | CASSQATQGQGNTIYF
TRBJ1-5 | few | - | TRBV11-3 | TGTGCCAGCAGCTTAGACCTGGGGGGGCCCCAGCATTTT | CASSLDLGGPQHF
TRBJ1-6 | - | - | TRBV4-2 | TGTGCCAGCAGCCAAGAGAGCGTCGTCTATAATTCACCCCTCCACTTT | CASSQESVVYNSPLHF
TRBJ1-2 | - | - | TRBV5-8 | TGTGCCAGCAGCTTGGGCGCCTTTGAGGATGGCTACACCTTC | CASSLGAFEDGYTF
TRBJ2-5 | - | TRBD2 | TRBV7-8 | TGTGCCAGCAGCTTGGGGACTAGCGGGGGGGAGACCCAGTACTTC | CASSLGTSGGETQYF
TRBJ2-7 | once | - | TRBV5-4 | TGTGCCAGCAGCTTGGTTGCAGGGACGTCCTACGAGCAGTACTTC | CASSLVAGTSYEQYF
TRBJ1-2 | - | - | TRBV7-2 | TGTGCCAGCACCCAAACTCAGGGAAACTATGGCTACACCTTC | CASTQTQGNYGYTF
TRBJ2-7 | - | - | TRBV19 | TGTGCCAGTAGTGACCGGGACACCTCCTACGAGCAGTACTTC | CASSDRDTSYEQYF
TRBJ1-1 | - | - | TRBV5-5 | TGTGCCAGCAGCTTTTCGATTGGGGCCATGAACACTGAAGCTTTCTTT | CASSFSIGAMNTEAFF
TRBJ2-1 | - | TRBD1 | TRBV11-3 | TGTGCCAGCAGCTTGCGTAGCAGGGGGCCATTCAATGAGCAGTTCTTC | CASSLRSRGPFNEQFF
TRBJ2-3 | once | - | TRBV7-9 | TGTGCCAGCAGCCCTCGGACTGGGGTCCGAGATACGCAGTATTTT | CASSPRTGVRDTQYF
TRBJ1-2 | - | TRBD1 | TRBV11-2 | TGTGCCAGCAGCTTAGTAGTGACAGGGGGAGTCTATGGCTACACCTTC | CASSLVVTGGVYGYTF
TRBJ1-5 | few | - | TRBV10-2 | TGCGCCAGCAGTGGGGGAGGGCCCCAGCATTTT | CASSGGGPQHF
TRBJ2-2 | once | - | TRBV3-1/TRBV3-2 | TGTGCCAGCAGCCAAGTTTCCGGGACGGAAGACTGGGCTCCCGGGGAGCTGTTTTTT | CASSQVSGTEDWAPGELFF
TRBJ2-5 | - | - | TRBV20-1 | TGCAGTGCTAGAAAGGAGACCCAGTACTTC | CSARKETQYF
TRBJ2-7 | - | TRBD1 | TRBV13 | TGTGCCAGCAGCTTGGGGACAGCGCCCTACGAGCAGTACTTC | CASSLGTAPYEQYF
TRBJ2-3 | - | TRBD2 | TRBV19 | TGTGCCAGTAGACCCGGGACTAGCGGCACAGATACGCAGTATTTT | CASRPGTSGTDTQYF